These 22 T cell receptor beta chains share one sample of origin, sequenced in a study of glioma-infiltrating T cells. TCR alpha and beta CDR3 regions were amplified from RNA using iRepertoire nested multiplex PCR. TCRdb used MiXCR to reprocess the multiplex PCR reads, holding one entry per CDR3 protein. The data show around 130,000 distinct CDR3 sequences, about 22% seen once. The source material was glioma tissue, nonneoplastic brain tissue, or PBMCs (not recorded which). These receptors were obtained from a human donor with low-grade glioma or glioblastoma, undergoing nonglioma brain surgery, or in good health (not recorded which).

This clonotype was observed many times. In DNA form, the CDR3 reads TGTGCCAGCAGTTCCGGGTCGACCCCAGGCTATCAGCCCCAGCATTTT. Protein: CASSSGSTPGYQPQHF. This rearrangement joins TRBV6-1 to TRBJ1-5; no firm D call. This CDR3 comprises 16 residues. Trimming took 5 bases from V and 5 from J, leaving 19 bases between them. The germline CDR1 and CDR2 sequences are MNHNS and SASEGT.

The V gene is TRBV6-1, the J gene TRBJ2-3; 9 nucleotides align to TRBD2. Germline CDR1 MNHNS, CDR2 SASEGT. V trimming: 8 bases; J trimming: 1 base; junction bases outside the gene matches: 4. CDR3 length: 14 residues. CDR3 bases: TGTGCCAGCGGTAGACTAGCGGGCACAGATACGCAGTATTTT. This gives the protein CASGRLAGTDTQYF.

Regarding this clonotype: This may stem from a read error, because a much larger clone lies one nucleotide away. The chain links TRBV20-1 to TRBJ2-5; TRBD2 aligns across 11 bases. The germline V gene encodes CDR1 DFQATT and CDR2 SNEGSKA (reference sequence). The CDR3 sequence is 14 residues long. CDR3 region: CSARKPGLAENQYF. The CDR3 coding sequence is TGCAGTGCTAGAAAACCGGGACTAGCGGAGAACCAGTACTTC.

This clonotype was counted ten times or more. The chain is built from TRBV7-2 and TRBJ1-1, with 8 bases lining up with TRBD1. J was trimmed by 4 bases and V by 5 bases; bases with no gene match: 9. Germline-derived CDR1 and CDR2 are SGHTA and FQGNSA. This CDR3 is 15 amino acids long. As DNA, the CDR3 is TGTGCCAGCAGCACCCAGACAGGGGTGAGCACTGAAGCTTTCTTT. It translates to CASSTQTGVSTEAFF.

In this sample, this clonotype turned up a few times. The chain couples TRBV28 to TRBJ2-2; 9 positions agree with TRBD2. The CDR3 contains 18 residues. Germline CDR1 and CDR2: MDHEN and SYDVKM. The ends lost 4 bases at V and 0 bases at J; junction bases unmatched: 9. DNA for the CDR3: TGTGCCAGCAGTTCGGTAGCGGGGGCCCTATCGAACACCGGGGAGCTGTTTTTT. Its translation: CASSSVAGALSNTGELFF.

Details on this clonotype: Just one base apart from a much larger clone, this may be a read error. The chain couples TRBV6-5 to TRBJ1-2, with D possibly being TRBD1 (5 bases). With 8 bases removed from V and 7 bases from J, the gap between germline ends came to 20 bases. The CDR3 sequence is 14 residues long. CDR1 and CDR2 (germline): MNHEY, SVGAGI. The CDR3 DNA sequence: TGTGCCAGCGGGGGAATGAGACGGCTCGCTGGCTACACCTTC. This encodes CASGGMRRLAGYTF.

This clonotype was seen a handful of times. Germline and junction disagree at one end, which may indicate a read error. This sequence joins TRBV27 and TRBJ1-2; D remains ambiguous. The CDR3 has 15 amino acids. Looked up from germline, CDR1 is MNHEY and CDR2 is SMNVEV (reference sequence). The CDR3 nucleotides are TGTGCCAGCAGTCCGAGTCGCCGGTCTAACTATGGCAACACCTTC. This codes for CASSPSRRSNYGNTF.

This clonotype was detected a few times. CDR3 protein: CASSERDRQETQYF. DNA for the CDR3: TGTGCCAGCAGCGAGCGGGACAGACAAGAGACCCAGTACTTC. The chain has TRBV7-6 and TRBJ2-5; either TRBD1 or TRBD2 may supply D (7 bases each). V shed 5 bases and J shed 2 bases, with 12 bases lying between them. The CDR3 runs 14 residues. Germline CDR1 and CDR2: SGHVS and FNYEAQ.

This clonotype was observed at least ten times. This chain connects TRBV10-3 to TRBJ2-3, with D hard to call. This CDR3 is built from 12 residues. With 4 bases removed from V and 2 bases from J, the gap between germline ends came to 4 bases. Germline CDR1 ENHRY, CDR2 SYGVKD. This chain's CDR3 is CAISGNTDTQYF. For the CDR3, the DNA is TGTGCCATCAGTGGCAACACAGATACGCAGTATTTT.

At least ten counts were recorded for this clonotype. The V gene is TRBV15, the J gene TRBJ1-1, with D perhaps matching TRBD1 (5 bases). The ends were cut back, 6 bases at V and 0 bases at J, with 14 bases in the middle. This CDR3 region has 15 residues. The germline V gene encodes CDR1 LNHNV and CDR2 YYDKDF (reference sequence). CDR3 sequence: CATSDPGGVNTEAFF. The CDR3 DNA sequence: TGTGCCACCAGTGACCCTGGAGGGGTGAACACTGAAGCTTTCTTT.

This clonotype was seen a few times. The J gene is TRBJ2-3, the V gene TRBV6-1, with 7 bases matching TRBD1. Germline-derived CDR1 and CDR2 are MNHNS and SASEGT. There are 15 residues in the CDR3. Trimming cost V 6 bases and J 4 bases; bases outside gene matches: 10. As DNA, the CDR3 is TGTGCCAGCAGGCCGAACAGGGGTAAAGCAGATACGCAGTATTTT. Protein: CASRPNRGKADTQYF.

The chain links TRBV6-1 to TRBJ2-1; 9 bases map to TRBD2. With V trimmed by 0 bases and J by 0 bases, 6 bases remained unmatched. Germline CDR1 MNHNS, CDR2 SASEGT. The CDR3 is 18 amino acids. CDR3 region: CASSEAGRGGPSYNEQFF. CDR3 DNA sequence: TGTGCCAGCAGTGAAGCGGGGCGGGGGGGCCCCTCCTACAATGAGCAGTTCTTC.

V and J are TRBV9 and TRBJ2-3; D is perhaps TRBD1 or TRBD2 (5 bases each). V was pared by 8 bases and J by 6 bases, with 16 bases between. CDR3 length: 13 residues. Germline CDR1 reads SGDLS; CDR2 reads YYNGEE. CDR3 protein: CARSEGRGDTQYF. The CDR3 DNA is TGTGCCAGAAGTGAAGGCCGGGGCGATACGCAGTATTTT.

The rearrangement links TRBV20-1 to TRBJ1-2, with D tentatively TRBD1 (6 bases). Germline V gene sequence: CDR1 DFQATT, CDR2 SNEGSKA (reference sequence). With 6 bases removed from V and 3 bases from J, the gap between germline ends came to 17 bases. The CDR3 extends over 14 amino acids. Here the CDR3 DNA reads TGCAGTGCAACCCTGGGGGGGCAGGACTATGGCTACACCTTC. Translated: CSATLGGQDYGYTF.

This clonotype has only a few counts. The rearrangement joins TRBV6-1 to TRBJ2-3, with D perhaps TRBD2 (6 bases). The CDR3 extends over 14 amino acids. Trimming cost V 11 bases and J 0 bases, with 15 bases left between them. Germline V gives CDR1 MNHNS, CDR2 SASEGT. CDR3 DNA: TGTGCCGGGGCCACGGGGGTGAGCACAGATACGCAGTATTTT. This codes for CAGATGVSTDTQYF.

Points on this clonotype: This may be a read error: a much more frequent sequence differs by one nucleotide. The chain links TRBV20-1 to TRBJ1-5; TRBD1 aligns across 7 bases. Germline loops: CDR1 DFQATT, CDR2 SNEGSKA (reference sequence). The V and J ends lost 0 bases and 5 bases, in that order; junction bases with no gene match: 7. This CDR3 is 15 amino acids long. The CDR3 loop is CSARENRGGDQPQHF. CDR3 DNA sequence: TGCAGTGCTAGAGAAAACAGGGGAGGGGATCAGCCCCAGCATTTT.

This clonotype was detected many times. The gene calls are TRBV20-1 and TRBJ2-7; TRBD2 might be the D (7 bases). Germline CDR1 is DFQATT and CDR2 is SNEGSKA (reference sequence). The CDR3 runs to 13 residues. CDR3 sequence: CGPTNGGPYEQYV. CDR3 DNA sequence: TGCGGGCCGACGAACGGGGGGCCCTACGAGCAGTACGTC.

This clonotype was seen many times. The chain links TRBV6-6 to TRBJ2-1; D gene ambiguous. Trimming shortened V by 2 bases and J by 3 bases, and 8 bases separated the two germline ends. The CDR3 sequence is 14 residues long. Germline loops: CDR1 MNHNY, CDR2 SVGAGI (reference sequence). The CDR3 DNA reads TGTGCCAGCAGTTACCGGCAGAGCTACAATGAGCAGTTCTTC. This codes for CASSYRQSYNEQFF.

This clonotype was detected ten times or more. The genes are TRBV7-9 and TRBJ1-3; D may be TRBD1 (5 bases). V lost 5 bases and J 0 bases, leaving 8 bases between the germline ends. This CDR3 region has 14 residues. Germline V gene lookup returns CDR1 SEHNR and CDR2 FQNEAQ (reference sequence). The CDR3: CASSRTLSGNTIYF. DNA for the CDR3: TGTGCCAGCAGCCGGACACTCTCTGGAAACACCATATATTTT.

The V and J genes are TRBV19 and TRBJ2-7; 8 nucleotides line up with TRBD1. This CDR3 has 15 residues. Trimming removed 4 bases from V and 2 bases from J; junction bases left unmatched: 7. Germline lookup yields CDR1 LNHDA and CDR2 SQIVND (reference sequence). The CDR3 region is CASSTLPGQAYEQYV. The CDR3, as DNA: TGTGCCAGTAGTACCCTACCGGGACAGGCCTACGAGCAGTACGTC.

The CDR3 here is CASSQAGRVKGYTF. Here the CDR3 DNA reads TGCGCCAGCAGCCAAGCTGGCAGGGTAAAGGGCTACACCTTC. This rearrangement joins TRBV4-1 to TRBJ1-2; possibly TRBD1 for D (5 bases). Germline V lookup: CDR1 MGHRA, CDR2 YSYEKL. Trimming shortened V by 1 base and J by 8 bases, and 14 bases separated the two germline ends. This CDR3 comprises 14 residues.

This clonotype turned up a few times. The CDR3 reads CASSPRGSTQETQYF. The CDR3 nucleotides read TGTGCCAGCAGCCCCAGGGGCAGCACCCAAGAGACCCAGTACTTC. The chain uses TRBV7-8 and TRBJ2-5, with D perhaps matching TRBD1 (6 bases). This CDR3 is 15 amino acids long. The germline V gene has CDR1 SGHVS and CDR2 FQNEAQ. V lost 5 bases and J 1 base, leaving 14 bases between the germline ends.